Listed below are T cell receptor beta chains from one sample, sequenced in a study of T cells in Graves' hyperthyroidism and ophthalmopathy. Using its own MiXCR run on the multiplex PCR reads, TCRdb lists one record per CDR3 protein. The sample comprises approximately 380,000 distinct CDR3 sequences, roughly 18% of which are singletons, and around two fifths rests with the top ten. The source material was blood. These receptor sequences come from a man aged 18 to 35 with Graves' ophthalmopathy. Both conserved end residues are part of each CDR3. A D gene is named only where the DNA matches it firmly. Some rows mark clone size as missing; the rest say once, few, many or name a class of expanded clone.

d_gene | j_gene | v_gene | abundance | CDR3aa | CDR3nt
. | TRBJ2-1 | TRBV29-1 | few | CSVEGGDHNEQFF | TGCAGCGTTGAGGGCGGGGACCACAATGAGCAGTTCTTC
. | TRBJ2-1 | TRBV11-2 | many | CASSLDEGGSYNEQFF | TGTGCCAGCAGCTTAGATGAGGGAGGCTCCTACAATGAGCAGTTCTTC
. | TRBJ2-6 | TRBV5-1 | . | CASGHPGQGGANVLTF | TGCGCCAGCGGCCACCCTGGGCAGGGTGGTGCCAACGTCCTGACTTTC
TRBD1 | TRBJ1-1 | TRBV6-1 | few | CASSKEGQVNTEAFF | TGTGCCAGCAGTAAAGAAGGACAGGTGAACACTGAAGCTTTCTTT
. | TRBJ1-2 | TRBV5-4 | . | CASSLGGWDYGYTF | TGTGCCAGCAGCTTGGGAGGGTGGGACTATGGCTACACCTTC
. | TRBJ2-7 | TRBV28 | many | CASTPGVGNEQYF | TGTGCCAGCACCCCTGGGGTAGGAAACGAGCAGTACTTC
TRBD1 | TRBJ1-2 | TRBV24-1 | many | CATSDADRGNYGYTF | TGTGCCACCAGTGATGCGGACAGGGGTAACTATGGCTACACCTTC
. | TRBJ2-7 | TRBV4-1 | . | CASSQVRVSEQYF | TGCGCCAGCAGCCAAGTGCGGGTATCCGAGCAGTACTTC
TRBD1 | TRBJ1-2 | TRBV11-2 | . | CASSLGRGLYGYTF | TGTGCCAGCAGCTTAGGCAGGGGGCTCTATGGCTACACCTTC
. | TRBJ2-5 | TRBV6-1 | . | CASSPGWQETQYF | TGTGCCAGCAGCCCTGGTTGGCAAGAGACCCAGTACTTC
TRBD1 | TRBJ2-5 | TRBV6-1 | . | CASSRQGMNQETQYF | TGTGCCAGCAGTCGACAGGGGATGAACCAAGAGACCCAGTACTTC
. | TRBJ1-1 | TRBV9 | many | CASSVAGHTGTFF | TGTGCCAGCAGCGTAGCAGGCCATACGGGGACTTTCTTT
. | TRBJ2-3 | TRBV29-1 | . | CSVVPRGGVDTQYF | TGCAGCGTTGTCCCGAGGGGGGGCGTAGATACGCAGTATTTT
TRBD1 | TRBJ1-2 | TRBV2 | many | CASSGMVRQGAIYGYTF | TGTGCCAGCTCCGGAATGGTGAGACAGGGGGCGATCTATGGCTACACCTTC
. | TRBJ2-7 | TRBV3-1 | many | CASRQGGFYEQYF | TGTGCCAGCAGACAAGGAGGGTTCTACGAGCAGTACTTC
. | TRBJ1-1 | TRBV11-2 | many | CASSPLQGQAEAFF | TGTGCCAGCAGCCCCCTACAGGGACAAGCTGAAGCTTTCTTT
. | TRBJ2-7 | TRBV18 | few | CASSWARGIKDEQYF | TGTGCCAGCTCATGGGCTCGGGGAATCAAGGACGAGCAGTACTTC
. | TRBJ2-3 | TRBV11-2 | . | CASSGRFTDTQYF | TGTGCCAGCAGCGGGAGGTTCACAGATACGCAGTATTTT
. | TRBJ1-3 | TRBV5-8 | . | CASSSDSTSGNTIYF | TGTGCCAGCAGCTCAGACAGTACCTCTGGAAACACCATATATTTT
. | TRBJ2-1 | TRBV11-3 | few | CASSLTVDNEQFF | TGTGCCAGCAGTCTCACCGTGGACAATGAGCAGTTCTTC
. | TRBJ1-1 | TRBV5-6 | few | CASVLGGLFTEAFF | TGTGCCAGCGTGCTGGGTGGGTTGTTCACTGAAGCTTTCTTT
. | TRBJ1-2 | TRBV25-1 | . | CASSDPSAGARYGYTF | TGTGCCAGCAGTGACCCGTCGGCAGGCGCCCGCTATGGCTACACCTTC
TRBD2 | TRBJ2-3 | TRBV10-3 | few | CAISEAAGGRTDTQYF | TGTGCCATCAGTGAGGCCGCGGGGGGGCGGACAGATACGCAGTATTTT
TRBD2 | TRBJ2-1 | TRBV28 | many | CASSLTSGAPYNEQFF | TGTGCCAGCAGTTTGACTAGCGGGGCCCCCTACAATGAGCAGTTCTTC
TRBD1 | TRBJ1-2 | TRBV6-1 | many | CASSSQWTGDSYGYTF | TGTGCCAGCAGTTCCCAATGGACAGGTGATTCCTATGGCTACACCTTC
. | TRBJ2-7 | TRBV29-1 | . | CSVEDQGSYEQYF | TGCAGCGTTGAAGATCAGGGATCCTACGAGCAGTACTTC
TRBD2 | TRBJ2-2 | TRBV6-2/TRBV6-3 | . | CASRPPRTSRDTGELFF | TGTGCCAGCAGACCCCCCCGGACTAGCAGAGACACCGGGGAGCTGTTTTTT
. | TRBJ2-6 | TRBV7-9 | . | CASSLDGGGANVLTF | TGTGCCAGCAGCTTAGACGGTGGAGGGGCCAACGTCCTGACTTTC
TRBD1 | TRBJ1-2 | TRBV11-2 | many | CASSPTTGTGGRGYTF | TGTGCCAGCAGCCCTACTACCGGGACAGGGGGCAGGGGCTACACCTTC
. | TRBJ1-2 | TRBV6-2/TRBV6-3 | many | CASTTGNYGYTF | TGTGCCAGCACCACAGGGAACTATGGCTACACCTTC
TRBD1 | TRBJ2-7 | TRBV20-1 | few | CSAGGTGIYEQYF | TGCAGTGCGGGGGGGACAGGGATCTACGAGCAGTACTTC